Below are 30 T cell receptor beta chains sequenced from a single sample in a study of blood T cells in healthy people across ages. A second PCR of roughly 7 to 11 cycles used a sample-barcoded 5' primer and a J-beta primer mix. MiXCR was run by TCRdb on the 5' RACE reads, yielding one entry per CDR3 protein. The table records around 800,000 distinct CDR3 sequences, less than 70% of them present only once. The specimen was blood. The receptor set was obtained from a man at least 80 years old in good health.

This clonotype was found a few times. This chain connects TRBV6-1 to TRBJ2-6, with 7 bases that match TRBD1. Germline V gene lookup returns CDR1 MNHNS and CDR2 SASEGT. The trim removed 6 bases at V and 1 base at J, leaving 15 bases unmatched. The CDR3 is 19 residues long. The CDR3 protein is CASRGIFPGQISGANVLTF. CDR3 nucleotide sequence: TGTGCCAGCAGGGGAATTTTTCCGGGACAGATATCTGGGGCCAACGTCCTGACTTTC.

The chain employs TRBV9 and TRBJ2-1; a weak D match, TRBD2 (6 bases). The CDR3 contains 15 residues. Per the germline V gene, CDR1 is SGDLS and CDR2 is YYNGEE. V lost 3 bases and J lost 7, with 17 bases in between. The CDR3 loop is CASSARPFGGNEQFF. For the CDR3, the DNA is TGTGCCAGCAGCGCCCGACCTTTCGGAGGGAATGAGCAGTTCTTC.

The J gene is TRBJ2-3, the V gene TRBV7-2; 8 bases match TRBD2. The CDR3 length is 14 residues. J gave up 8 bases and V 5 bases, and 9 bases lay outside the gene matches. The germline CDR1 and CDR2 sequences are SGHTA and FQGNSA. CDR3 loop: CASSPGGSSGTQYF. The CDR3 nucleotides are TGTGCCAGCAGCCCGGGGGGGTCATCTGGTACGCAGTATTTT.

The chain uses TRBV11-2 and TRBJ2-3; 11 bases match TRBD1. Looked up from germline, CDR1 is SGHAT and CDR2 is FQNNGV. V dropped 2 bases and J dropped 7; count of bases not matched to a gene: 8. The CDR3 length is 16 residues. CDR3 protein: CASSLYGTGGTYTQYF. CDR3 coding DNA: TGTGCCAGCAGCTTATATGGGACAGGGGGGACGTATACGCAGTATTTT.

The chain uses TRBV7-2 and TRBJ2-7; TRBD2 matches at 8 bases. The DNA end is a closer match to TRBJ2-1, so the J assignment may be wrong. Germline V CDR1 and CDR2: SGHTA, FQGNSA. This CDR3 spans 16 amino acids. CDR3 residues: CASSSQVGLVYNEQFF. CDR3 nucleotides: TGTGCCAGCAGCTCCCAGGTGGGACTAGTCTACAATGAGCAGTTCTTC.

This chain uses TRBV5-1 with TRBJ2-6, with 7 bases lining up with TRBD1. The CDR3 sequence is 17 residues long. The V gene's germline CDR1 is SGHRS and CDR2 YFSETQ. Trimming cost V 4 bases and J 0 bases; bases outside gene matches: 7. The CDR3 protein is CASSPQGSFSGANVLTF. As DNA, the CDR3 is TGCGCCAGCAGCCCACAGGGGTCTTTCTCTGGGGCCAACGTCCTGACTTTC.

The chain is built from TRBV6-1 and TRBJ2-7, with 9 bases that match TRBD1. Germline CDR1 is MNHNS and CDR2 is SASEGT. The CDR3 contains 13 residues. V lost 9 bases and J lost 2; bases outside the gene matches: 5. The CDR3 nucleotides read TGTGCCAGTGACAGGGGGATACCCTACGAGCAGTACTTC. It translates to CASDRGIPYEQYF.

The J gene is TRBJ2-7, the V gene TRBV5-1, with D perhaps TRBD2 (5 bases). Trimming cost V 7 bases and J 0 bases, with 17 bases left between them. Per germline, CDR1 SGHRS and CDR2 YFSETQ. The CDR3 is 15 amino acids. CDR3 sequence reads: CASHLGPSGSYEQYF. In DNA form, the CDR3 reads TGCGCCAGCCACCTCGGGCCCAGCGGCTCCTACGAGCAGTACTTC.

The chain has TRBV12-3 or TRBV12-4 and TRBJ2-3, with TRBD2 matching 12 bases. J was trimmed by 3 bases and V by 6 bases; bases with no gene match: 7. CDR3 length: 16 residues. CDR3 residues: CASRAATSGRTDTQYF. As DNA, the CDR3 is TGTGCCAGCAGGGCCGCGACTAGCGGGAGAACAGATACGCAGTATTTT.

The gene calls are TRBV12-3 or TRBV12-4 and TRBJ2-1; D uncertain. This CDR3 has 14 amino acids. V was clipped by 5 bases and J by 4 bases, with 12 bases between them. CDR3 DNA sequence: TGTGCCAGCAGTCCCTACCAGAGTTACAATGAGCAGTTCTTC. Translated, it gives CASSPYQSYNEQFF.

This chain joins TRBV5-1 and TRBJ1-4; possibly TRBD1 for D (6 bases). V lost 4 bases to trimming and J lost 7 bases, with 17 bases between them. Germline CDR1 and CDR2: SGHRS and YFSETQ. The CDR3 has 15 residues. The DNA for the CDR3 is TGCGCCAGCAGCGCTACAGGGTCTATTGGTGAAAAACTGTTTTTT. This gives the protein CASSATGSIGEKLFF.

The V call is TRBV5-1, the J call TRBJ2-7; D may be TRBD1 (6 bases). TRBJ2-5 matches the DNA end more closely, so the J call is doubtful. This CDR3 region has 16 residues. In germline, CDR1 is SGHRS, CDR2 YFSETQ. CDR3 sequence reads: CASSSPATGLQETQYF. As DNA, the CDR3 is TGCGCCAGCAGCTCGCCCGCGACAGGACTCCAAGAGACCCAGTACTTC.

This clonotype came up once. The chain is built from TRBV11-2 and TRBJ1-2; a weak D match, TRBD1 (6 bases). This CDR3 contains 14 residues. Germline V CDR1 and CDR2: SGHAT, FQNNGV. With 2 bases removed from V and 8 bases from J, the gap between germline ends came to 15 bases. Here the CDR3 reads CASSLTPGAGGYTF. CDR3 DNA: TGTGCCAGCAGCTTAACCCCAGGGGCAGGGGGCTACACCTTC.

This clonotype was picked up one time. V gene TRBV2 combines with J gene TRBJ2-3; 11 nucleotides match TRBD2. Germline values: CDR1 SNHLY, CDR2 FYNNEI. Trimming at V came to 4 bases and at J to 14 bases, leaving 14 bases not matched to a gene. The CDR3 covers 15 residues. CDR3: CASSVSGLADRYAYF. The CDR3 nucleotides are TGTGCCAGCAGTGTGTCGGGACTAGCGGACAGATACGCGTATTTT.

This clonotype was seen only a few times. V is TRBV10-3 and J is TRBJ2-5; D call uncertain. The V gene lost 4 bases and the J gene lost 1 base, with 7 bases spanning the gap. Germline loops: CDR1 ENHRY, CDR2 SYGVKD. This CDR3 region has 13 residues. CDR3 residues: CAISGGTQETQYF. CDR3 coding DNA: TGTGCCATCAGTGGTGGTACCCAAGAGACCCAGTACTTC.

The rearrangement links TRBV7-2 to TRBJ2-7, with D possibly matching TRBD1 (5 bases). V was trimmed by 3 bases and J by 3 bases, leaving 21 bases between them. The CDR3 runs to 17 residues. Germline CDR1 reads SGHTA; CDR2 reads FQGNSA. The CDR3: CASSLGYGDRGFYEQYF. Written as DNA, the CDR3 is TGTGCCAGCAGCTTGGGGTATGGAGACAGAGGCTTCTACGAGCAGTACTTC.

The V gene is TRBV2, the J gene TRBJ2-3, with 7 bases that match TRBD1. The J segment lost 1 base and the V segment lost 5 bases, leaving 6 bases of the junction unmatched. CDR1 is SNHLY and CDR2 is FYNNEI in the germline V gene. The length of the CDR3 is 15 residues. In nucleotides, the CDR3 is TGTGCCAGCAGTACCGACAGGGTGGGCACAGATACGCAGTATTTT. Translation gives CASSTDRVGTDTQYF.

This clonotype showed up just a few times. The rearrangement uses TRBV4-2 and TRBJ2-4, with D perhaps matching TRBD1 or TRBD2 (6 bases each). There are 14 residues in the CDR3. CDR1 and CDR2 from the germline V gene are LGHNA and YNFKEQ. With 6 bases removed from V and 13 bases from J, the gap between germline ends came to 22 bases. The CDR3 bases are TGTGCCAGCAGTGTGGGATTCCGGGGGCATCAGCAGTACTTC. It codes for CASSVGFRGHQQYF.

The rearrangement uses TRBV15 and TRBJ2-1; 13 bases map to TRBD2. The CDR3 spans 16 residues. Germline-derived CDR1 and CDR2 are LNHNV and YYDKDF (reference sequence). The trim removed 3 bases at V and 9 bases at J, leaving 8 bases unmatched. In DNA, the CDR3 is TGTGCCACCAGCAGGGAGCGGACTAGCGGGAGAGGTGAGCAGTTCTTC. It translates to CATSRERTSGRGEQFF.

This clonotype was seen more than once but under ten times. V and J are TRBV20-1 and TRBJ2-5; D is possibly TRBD2 (5 bases). The CDR3 contains 12 residues. Germline loops: CDR1 DFQATT, CDR2 SNEGSKA (reference sequence). Trimming took 0 bases from V and 5 from J, leaving 7 bases between them. The CDR3 bases are TGCAGTGCTAGAGAGGGAGCGGAGACCCAGTACTTC. It codes for CSAREGAETQYF.

This clonotype was counted once. The chain has TRBV5-1 and TRBJ2-7; tentative D call: TRBD2 (5 bases). The CDR3 runs 14 residues. V lost 4 bases to trimming and J lost 2 bases, with 13 bases between them. Germline CDR1 reads SGHRS; CDR2 reads YFSETQ. The CDR3 loop reads CASSATRRTYEQYF. The CDR3 DNA sequence: TGCGCCAGCAGCGCGACAAGGAGGACCTACGAGCAGTACTTC.

The V gene is TRBV12-3 or TRBV12-4, the J gene TRBJ1-3; D not certain. The CDR3 consists of 12 residues. Trimming shortened V by 7 bases and J by 3 bases, and 7 bases separated the two germline ends. CDR3 sequence: CASNALGNTIYF. CDR3 coding DNA: TGTGCCAGCAACGCACTTGGAAACACCATATATTTT.

There are a few counts of this clonotype. The chain uses TRBV5-5 and TRBJ2-5; TRBD2 agrees at 9 bases. This CDR3 has 15 amino acids. The V and J ends lost 4 bases and 5 bases, in that order; junction bases with no gene match: 9. Germline V gene lookup returns CDR1 SGHKS and CDR2 YYEKEE (reference sequence). In DNA form, the CDR3 reads TGTGCCAGCAGCAACCCGGGACTAGCTGGTGAGACCCAGTACTTC. Its translation is CASSNPGLAGETQYF.

V gene TRBV2 combines with J gene TRBJ1-5, with TRBD1 identical over 8 bases. V lost 1 base and J lost 1; bases outside the gene matches: 0. Germline V gene sequence: CDR1 SNHLY, CDR2 FYNNEI. CDR3 size: 15 residues. The CDR3 is CASSEGQGSNQPQHF. The CDR3 nucleotides read TGTGCCAGCAGTGAAGGACAGGGGAGCAATCAGCCCCAGCATTTT.

The chain uses TRBV20-1 and TRBJ2-7, with TRBD1 matching 8 bases. The CDR3 loop spans 13 amino acids. V lost 6 bases, J lost 2 bases, and 6 bases stayed unmatched. Per the germline V gene, CDR1 is DFQATT and CDR2 is SNEGSKA (reference sequence). The CDR3 nucleotides are TGCAGTGCAGCGACAGGGGAGGCCTACGAGCAGTACTTC. Translation: CSAATGEAYEQYF.

V and J are TRBV20-1 and TRBJ2-7; a possible D gene is TRBD2 (6 bases). Germline-derived CDR1 and CDR2 are DFQATT and SNEGSKA (reference sequence). The CDR3 has 11 residues. Trimming pared 6 bases from V and 5 bases from J, leaving 11 bases between. CDR3 DNA: TGCAGTGCCCGGGGGTTCGACGAGCAGTACTTC. It translates to CSARGFDEQYF.

CDR3 in amino acids: CASSTDPTSGRLGETQYF. The CDR3 region has the DNA TGCGCCAGCAGCACCGACCCGACTAGCGGGAGGCTGGGAGAGACCCAGTACTTC. V is TRBV5-1 and J is TRBJ2-5; 13 nucleotides match TRBD2. The V segment lost 4 bases and the J segment 4 bases; nucleotides outside the gene matches: 13. The CDR3 runs 18 residues. The V gene's germline CDR1 is SGHRS and CDR2 YFSETQ.

This clonotype appeared a single time. V is TRBV5-1 and J is TRBJ2-6, with D possibly matching TRBD1 (5 bases). This CDR3 region has 15 residues. Per germline, CDR1 SGHRS and CDR2 YFSETQ. Trimming pared 5 bases from V and 0 bases from J, leaving 9 bases between. CDR3 loop: CASRLGHSGANVLTF. CDR3 DNA sequence: TGCGCCAGCAGGCTGGGGCACTCTGGGGCCAACGTCCTGACTTTC.

This clonotype was detected a few times. This chain links TRBV28 with TRBJ2-1, with D hard to call. The germline V and J ends were trimmed by 1 base and 6 bases, with 10 bases remaining between them. The CDR3 is made up of 14 amino acids. Germline-derived CDR1 and CDR2 are MDHEN and SYDVKM. For the CDR3, the DNA is TGTGCCAGCAGTTTATCGAGACAAGTCAATGAGCAGTTCTTC. It specifies CASSLSRQVNEQFF.

The V gene is TRBV7-2, the J gene TRBJ2-1, with D perhaps matching TRBD1 (6 bases). The ends were cut back, 3 bases at V and 6 bases at J, with 9 bases in the middle. This CDR3 is built from 13 residues. CDR1 and CDR2 (germline): SGHTA, FQGNSA. CDR3 DNA: TGTGCCAGCAGCTTTACCAGGGGCAATGAGCAGTTCTTC. This codes for CASSFTRGNEQFF. Together with reference TRBV7-2 and TRBJ2-1, the CDR3 gives the full variable domain: GAGVSQSPSNKVTEKGKDVELRCDPISGHTALYWYRQSLGQGLEFLIYFQGNSAPDKSGLPSDRFSAERTGGSVSTLTIQRTQQEDSAVYLCASSFTRGNEQFFGPGTRLTVL.